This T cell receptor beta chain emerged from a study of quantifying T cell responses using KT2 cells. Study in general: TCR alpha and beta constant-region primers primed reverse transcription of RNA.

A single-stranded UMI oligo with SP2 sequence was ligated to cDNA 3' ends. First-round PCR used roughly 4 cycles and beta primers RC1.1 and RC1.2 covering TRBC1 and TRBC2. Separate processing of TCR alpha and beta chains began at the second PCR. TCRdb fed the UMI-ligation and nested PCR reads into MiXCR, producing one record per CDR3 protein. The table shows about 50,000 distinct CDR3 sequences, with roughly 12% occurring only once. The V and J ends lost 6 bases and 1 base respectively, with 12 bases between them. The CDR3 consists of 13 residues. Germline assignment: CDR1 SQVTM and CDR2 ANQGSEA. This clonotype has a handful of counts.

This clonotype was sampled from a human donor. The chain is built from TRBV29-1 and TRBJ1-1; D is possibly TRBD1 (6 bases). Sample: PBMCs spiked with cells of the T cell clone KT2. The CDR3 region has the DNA TGCAGCGTCCGCAGGACAGCGAACACTGAAGCTTTCTTT. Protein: CSVRRTANTEAFF.